This record concerns one TCR beta chain sequence. Its antigen is not identified. The data derive from a study of OX40 agonist ivuxolimab in advanced cancers. General study findings and limits: With doses of 0.1 to 3.0 mg/kg, CD4+ and CD8+ blood T cells had undergone clonal expansion by week 6.

Clones were read by immunoSEQ multiplex PCR, and TCRdb kept only the in-frame ones, dropping some. The sample has about 110,000 clones, 75% to 95% seen once. J gave up 4 bases and V 0 bases, and 4 bases lay outside the gene matches. Germline CDR1 and CDR2: SGHTA and FQGTGA. This CDR3 has 17 residues. Here the sequenced sample was CD4+ or CD8+ T cells sorted from blood, taken in a trial of the OX40 agonist ivuxolimab. This clonotype was sampled from an adult with an advanced solid tumor such as melanoma, head and neck, liver or kidney cancer. The J gene is TRBJ2-1, the V gene TRBV7-3; 12 nucleotides agree with TRBD2. The CDR3 spells CASSLTGGTSGYNEQFF. The CDR3 DNA is TGTGCCAGCAGCTTAACTGGGGGGACTAGCGGGTACAATGAGCAGTTCTTC.